These T cell receptor beta chains were read from a single sample in a study of blood T cell repertoires in COVID-19. Sequencing used immunoSEQ multiplex PCR; TCRdb keeps in-frame clones, though not all of them. The sample includes about 400,000 clones, roughly nine tenths of them seen just once. Sequencing used PBMCs or T cells enriched from blood (not recorded which). The receptors stem from a woman under 40 who had recovered from COVID-19. The CDR3 runs from the conserved cysteine through the conserved F or W. Not all rows give a size; the values are once, few, many and, for expanded clones, a class.

clone_size v_call cdr3_aa
. TRBV29-1 CSEDRGSEQFF
. TRBV13 CASTPYDYGGRVNSPLHF
few TRBV5-1 CASSLAPGTGDNTEAFF
. TRBV5-1 CASSLGAGTTYQETQYF
. TRBV30 CAWSDPGGMNSPLHF
. TRBV6-5 CASSSASSYEQYF
. TRBV19 CASSITDRVYEQFF
. TRBV5-1 CASTHGQGNYGYTF
. TRBV7-8 CASSPHGGLGEQYF
. TRBV3-1/TRBV3-2 CASSRGLAGGPYEQYF
. TRBV5-1 CASSGSRQAAYEQYF
. TRBV5-1 CASSPRTGARETQYF
. TRBV5-6 CASSSPLNYGYTF
. TRBV4-2 CASSQEKGHGEKLFF
. TRBV28 CASSLAPRTSGSETQYF
. TRBV3-1/TRBV3-2 CASNNRGLDGYTF
. TRBV5-1 CASSLLTDQPQHF
. TRBV9 CASSVDGTEQYF
. TRBV9 CASSAGGLEGQPQHF
. TRBV6-1 CASSEAKAHQPQHF
. TRBV2 CASIKGAGEKLFF
. TRBV30 CAWSDGQGPDQPQHF
. TRBV7-6 CASSLLQRGALTDTQYF
few TRBV28 CASGLTSVTYNEQFF
. TRBV6-5 CATSVGAEQYF
. TRBV7-9 CASGQGNSPLHF
once TRBV5-1 CASSLGSLPYYTQYF
. TRBV27 CASSPGQGAYEQYF
. TRBV28 CASSHRDRGYEQYF
once TRBV15 CATSVGGTGNTIYF
. TRBV30 CAWSLFRQGPTNEKLFF
. TRBV15 CATSSGKNYEQYF
. TRBV3-1/TRBV3-2 CASSQVGGFESPLHF
. TRBV30 CAWGGLRIYGYTF
. TRBV28 CASSFQGQAMPEAFF
. TRBV2 CASSGRQGDTEAFF
. TRBV3-1/TRBV3-2 CASSQAADNQPQHF
. TRBV28 CASSLFGTKEKLFF
few TRBV12-5 CASGPPDRAGELFF
. TRBV11-2 CASSLALTSTQYF
. TRBV24-1 CATSVTGQGTNQPQHF
. TRBV9 CASSPSGSGGNTIYF
few TRBV13 CASSLGTGSEAFF
. TRBV9 CASSPRRESYTGELFF
. TRBV6-4 CASSDDAGASYNEQFF